This TCR beta chain was documented in a study of blood T cell repertoires in COVID-19. TCRdb keeps only in-frame clones here, not all; method: immunoSEQ multiplex PCR. This table holds 150,000 to 200,000 clones, approximately 81% found once. Recruited during active infection, patients (from Seattle) were subsequently followed longitudinally. The specimen sequenced was peripheral blood. This TCR came from a person aged 65-85 years with COVID-19, enrolled during active disease.

CDR3 protein: CASRKSGRATGELFF. The CDR3, as DNA: TGTGCCAGCAGAAAAAGCGGGAGGGCCACCGGGGAGCTGTTTTTT. The chain recombines TRBV6-5 with TRBJ2-2; TRBD2 agrees at 10 bases. Trimming took 6 bases from V and 4 from J; bases not matched to a gene: 5. Germline assignment: CDR1 MNHEY and CDR2 SVGAGI. The CDR3 is 15 amino acids.